Presented here are 6 T cell receptor beta chains from one specimen sequenced in a study of CD8 T cells in Susac syndrome. RNA, at roughly 0.45 to 1 ug, was reverse transcribed with random hexamers. MiXCR, run by TCRdb on the immunoSEQ multiplex PCR reads, gives a single entry per CDR3 protein. The profile shows approximately 120,000 distinct CDR3 sequences, about 95% of them singletons. The specimen was CD4+ T cells from PBMCs. The receptors were gathered from a human donor in good health.

The CDR3 sequence is CASSPDSGRATGELFF. Here the CDR3 DNA reads TGTGCCAGCAGCCCCGATAGCGGGAGGGCCACCGGGGAGCTGTTTTTT. The chain links TRBV7-2 to TRBJ2-2; 11 bases fit TRBD2. Germline V lookup: CDR1 SGHTA, CDR2 FQGNSA. J was trimmed by 4 bases and V by 5 bases; bases with no gene match: 6. The CDR3 covers 16 residues.

This clonotype came up once. The genes are TRBV12-3 or TRBV12-4 and TRBJ1-5, with D possibly TRBD1 on 6 matching bases. The CDR3 spans 16 residues. V shed 7 bases and J shed 0 bases, with 16 bases lying between them. The CDR3 region has the DNA TGTGCCAGCAACAGGGACCCCCTAGCTAGCAATCAGCCCCAGCATTTT. The encoded protein is CASNRDPLASNQPQHF.

This chain uses TRBV14 with TRBJ2-2; tentative D call: TRBD2 (7 bases). Trimming stripped 1 base from V and 6 bases from J, with 12 bases between. Germline V CDR1 and CDR2: SGHDN, FVKESK. This CDR3 has 15 residues. CDR3 nucleotides: TGTGCCAGCAGCCAAGTTCGGGGGGCCGCCGGGGAGCTGTTTTTT. Its translation: CASSQVRGAAGELFF.

The J gene is TRBJ2-2, the V gene TRBV20-1; no clear D gene. The CDR3 is 12 amino acids. Germline lookup yields CDR1 DFQATT and CDR2 SNEGSKA (reference sequence). Trimming removed 0 bases at V and 1 base at J, with 0 bases between. In DNA, the CDR3 is TGCAGTGCTAGAGAGAACACCGGGGAGCTGTTTTTT. Its translation: CSARENTGELFF.

The chain recombines TRBV12-3 or TRBV12-4 with TRBJ2-7; no reliable D call. Trimming took 5 bases from V and 0 from J, leaving 20 bases between them. CDR3 length: 17 residues. This CDR3 is CASSNRLGRSSSYEQYF. DNA of the CDR3: TGTGCCAGCAGTAATAGGCTGGGCCGTTCAAGCTCCTACGAGCAGTACTTC.

This clonotype was detected once. The chain has TRBV29-1 and TRBJ1-4; D possibly corresponds to TRBD1 (6 bases). The CDR3 covers 13 residues. V was clipped by 3 bases and J by 7 bases, with 12 bases between them. The germline V gene has CDR1 SQVTM and CDR2 ANQGSEA. CDR3 in amino acids: CSVDGGGVEKLFF. As DNA, the CDR3 is TGCAGCGTTGATGGAGGGGGAGTTGAAAAACTGTTTTTT.